This entry lists 10 T cell receptor beta chains sequenced from one sample in a study of blood T cell repertoires in COVID-19 (dated by TCRdb to the early 2020s). Libraries came from the immunoSEQ multiplex PCR assay. TCRdb limited this immuneACCESS table to in-frame rearrangements with V and J called. A share of clones is missing; checked studies link under half to unresolved V genes, and the rest is unexplained. Present in this sample are roughly 330,000 clones, approximately 88% of which were seen just once. The biggest ten clones account for 9.5% to 10% of the sample. The sequencing sample was made of peripheral blood. The source of these receptors is a man under 40 with COVID-19, enrolled during active disease.

The chain recombines TRBV12-3 or TRBV12-4 with TRBJ2-7, with D unclear. V shed 8 bases and J shed 1 base, with 12 bases lying between them. CDR3 size: 13 residues. CDR3 coding DNA: TGTGCCAGCGTCTTTAGTCCATCCTACGAGCAGTACTTC. Protein sequence: CASVFSPSYEQYF.

The chain couples TRBV4-3 to TRBJ1-2; D is perhaps TRBD1 (6 bases). This CDR3 has 13 residues. Germline V gene data show CDR1 as LGHNA and CDR2 as YSLEER. Trimming took 0 bases from V and 7 from J, leaving 9 bases between them. CDR3 DNA sequence: TGCGCCAGCAGCCAAGACGAGGGGGTTGGCTACACCTTC. Translation: CASSQDEGVGYTF.

The genes are TRBV18 and TRBJ2-6; 10 bases line up with TRBD2. The junction had 9 bases not matched to a gene; V was cut back by 6 bases and J by 4 bases. Per germline, CDR1 KGHSH and CDR2 LQKENI. The CDR3 extends over 17 amino acids. The CDR3 protein is CASSPLLAGEGANVLTF. The CDR3 DNA reads TGTGCCAGCTCCCCCCTGCTAGCGGGGGAGGGGGCCAACGTCCTGACTTTC.

The rearrangement uses TRBV11-3 and TRBJ2-7, with D tentatively TRBD1 (6 bases). Deletions cut 3 bases from V and 3 bases from J, with 15 bases between. Germline loops: CDR1 SGHNT, CDR2 YENEEA. CDR3 length: 15 residues. The CDR3, as DNA: TGTGCCAGCAGCTTGTCAGGGGAACCTTTCTACGAGCAGTACTTC. This translates into CASSLSGEPFYEQYF.

This clone has only a few counts. The chain uses TRBV5-1 and TRBJ2-2, with 8 bases lining up with TRBD2. The CDR3 has 16 residues. Per germline, CDR1 SGHRS and CDR2 YFSETQ. V dropped 3 bases and J dropped 5; count of bases not matched to a gene: 9. CDR3 sequence: CASSSSASGRTGELFF. Here the CDR3 DNA reads TGCGCCAGCAGCTCATCGGCTAGCGGGCGGACCGGGGAGCTGTTTTTT. The complete variable domain, with remaining parts taken from reference TRBV5-1 and TRBJ2-2, reads KAGVTQTPRYLIKTRGQQVTLSCSPISGHRSVSWYQQTPGQGLQFLFEYFSETQRNKGNFPGRFSGRQFSNSRSEMNVSTLELGDSALYLCASSSSASGRTGELFFGEGSRLTVL.

The chain carries TRBV19 and TRBJ2-1; D perhaps matches TRBD1 (6 bases). Trimming took off 5 bases at V and 6 bases at J, with 17 bases between the two ends. This CDR3 is built from 15 residues. Germline values: CDR1 LNHDA, CDR2 SQIVND (reference sequence). The CDR3 region is CASSLSGTRVNEQFF. As DNA, the CDR3 is TGTGCCAGTAGTCTATCCGGGACAAGGGTCAATGAGCAGTTCTTC.

The chain combines TRBV19 with TRBJ1-2; 9 bases match TRBD1. Per germline, CDR1 LNHDA and CDR2 SQIVND (reference sequence). The CDR3 is made up of 15 amino acids. The V gene end was trimmed by 6 bases and the J gene end by 2 bases; junction bases not matched to a gene: 7. The CDR3 DNA is TGTGCCAGTAGGCGTAGGACAGGGGCGAACTATGGCTACACCTTC. Translating gives CASRRRTGANYGYTF.

The chain employs TRBV6-4 and TRBJ2-3; 11 positions agree with TRBD1. The germline V gene has CDR1 MRHNA and CDR2 SNTAGT. J gave up 4 bases and V 6 bases, and 6 bases lay outside the gene matches. There are 15 residues in the CDR3. Here the CDR3 reads CASRPGQGASDTQYF. DNA of the CDR3: TGTGCCAGCAGGCCCGGACAGGGGGCATCAGATACGCAGTATTTT.

The chain recombines TRBV5-1 with TRBJ2-3; D is unclear. From germline, CDR1 is SGHRS and CDR2 YFSETQ. V was trimmed by 1 base and J by 2 bases, leaving 11 bases between them. CDR3 length: 15 amino acids. The DNA for the CDR3 is TGCGCCAGCAGCTTGCAGGCCGTGAACACAGATACGCAGTATTTT. It yields the protein CASSLQAVNTDTQYF.

The chain carries TRBV15 and TRBJ2-1; D is uncertain. Germline CDR1 is LNHNV and CDR2 is YYDKDF (reference sequence). This CDR3 has 12 residues. Trimming left V 2 bases short and J 6 bases short, with 5 bases between. The CDR3 protein is CATSRPSNEQFF. The CDR3 DNA is TGTGCCACCAGCAGACCTAGCAATGAGCAGTTCTTC.